This T cell receptor beta chain was retrieved from a study of T cell responses to AZD1222 COVID-19 vaccine. Study-level results: The sample set comprised mostly white British donors with more females, and clonal diversity was possibly underestimated. Only a handful of AZD1222 recipients, more than five in all, had baseline seropositivity. None of the repertoires were sampled until the peak T cell response had passed.

TCRdb's table, derived via immunoSEQ multiplex PCR, lists solely in-frame clones and lacks some. The sample consists of 170,000 or so clones, roughly nine tenths of them appearing once. The CDR3 is 15 amino acids. Germline loops: CDR1 SQVTM, CDR2 ANQGSEA. The V end was cut by 4 bases, the J end by 1 base, with 16 bases between. Points on this clone: Its antigen is not identified.

The source was peripheral blood, collected on day 0 of AZD1222 vaccination. The clonotype originates from an adult in good health. V gene TRBV29-1 combines with J gene TRBJ2-5; perhaps D is TRBD1 or TRBD2 (6 bases each). The CDR3 protein is CSVVDDRGLQETQYF. The CDR3, as DNA: TGCAGCGTTGTTGATGATCGGGGGCTCCAAGAGACCCAGTACTTC. Full variable domain (remainder filled in from reference TRBV29-1 and TRBJ2-5): SAVISQKPSRDICQRGTSLTIQCQVDSQVTMMFWYRQQPGQSLTLIATANQGSEATYESGFVIDKFPISRPNLTFSTLTVSNMSPEDSSIYLCSVVDDRGLQETQYFGPGTRLLVL.